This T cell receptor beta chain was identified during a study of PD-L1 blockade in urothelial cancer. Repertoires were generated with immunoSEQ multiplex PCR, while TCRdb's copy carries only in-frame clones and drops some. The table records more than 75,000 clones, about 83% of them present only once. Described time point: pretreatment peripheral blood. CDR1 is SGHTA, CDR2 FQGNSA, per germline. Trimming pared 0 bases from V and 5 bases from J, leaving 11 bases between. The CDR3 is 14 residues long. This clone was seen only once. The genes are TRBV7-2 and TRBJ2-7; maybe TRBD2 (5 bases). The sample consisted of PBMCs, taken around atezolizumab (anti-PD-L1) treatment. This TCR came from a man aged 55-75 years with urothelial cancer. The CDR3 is CASSLAGALHEQYF. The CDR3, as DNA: TGTGCCAGCAGCTTAGCGGGAGCGTTGCACGAGCAGTACTTC.